The 29 T cell receptor beta chains presented below share a single source sample, sequenced in a study of T-cell reconstitution after alpha-beta-depleted transplantation in children. As it was prepared, the TCRbeta library received unique molecular identifiers. Each CDR3 protein is one row after TCRdb ran MiXCR on the PCR reads. Here the sample spans 580,000 or so distinct CDR3 sequences, 20% to 25% being singletons. Sequencing used PBMCs, mostly from graft donor cells, obtained 360 days after TCRalphabeta/CD19-depleted stem cell transplant. These TCRs come from a boy under three years old who had a stem cell transplant for acute myeloid leukemia, so the T cells may come from the graft donor.

This clonotype was counted between two and nine times. The gene calls are TRBV12-3 or TRBV12-4 and TRBJ1-5; 8 nucleotides match TRBD1. With V trimmed by 5 bases and J by 3 bases, 6 bases remained unmatched. This CDR3 is 15 amino acids long. The CDR3 region is CASSPGTGDNQPQHF. The CDR3 DNA reads as TGTGCCAGCAGTCCCGGGACAGGAGACAATCAGCCCCAGCATTTT.

CDR3 sequence reads: CSAPAGPGTNYGYTF. CDR3 DNA: TGCAGTGCGCCCGCGGGGCCAGGGACTAACTATGGCTACACCTTC. The chain joins TRBV20-1 to TRBJ1-2; a weak D match, TRBD1 (5 bases). Trimming left V 6 bases short and J 0 bases short, with 17 bases between. This CDR3 is 15 amino acids long. Germline CDR1 reads DFQATT; CDR2 reads SNEGSKA (reference sequence).

This chain joins TRBV20-1 and TRBJ2-5, with D unclear. V lost 0 bases, J lost 2 bases, and 16 bases lay in between. The CDR3 runs 16 residues. Germline V gives CDR1 DFQATT, CDR2 SNEGSKA (reference sequence). CDR3 in amino acids: CSARDWVSGRQETQYF. In DNA, the CDR3 is TGCAGTGCTAGAGATTGGGTGTCGGGCAGACAAGAGACCCAGTACTTC.

This clonotype was detected many times. The chain couples TRBV29-1 to TRBJ2-3; the D is unclear. V lost 1 base and J 9 bases, leaving 8 bases between the germline ends. Germline-derived CDR1 and CDR2 are SQVTM and ANQGSEA. This CDR3 comprises 11 residues. The CDR3 loop reads CSVEGQLTQYF. In DNA, the CDR3 is TGCAGCGTTGAAGGGCAGTTAACGCAGTATTTT.

The V and J genes are TRBV29-1 and TRBJ2-7; 10 bases agree with TRBD1. CDR1 and CDR2 from the germline V gene are SQVTM and ANQGSEA. V lost 7 bases, J lost 0 bases, and 3 bases stayed unmatched. The CDR3 spans 13 residues. CDR3 in amino acids: CSARQGASYEQYF. Written as DNA, the CDR3 is TGCAGCGCCAGACAGGGGGCCTCCTACGAGCAGTACTTC.

In this sample, this clonotype turned up many times. The germline gene is not matched at one end of the junction; a read error may be the cause. The gene calls are TRBV20-1 and TRBJ2-1; D possibly corresponds to TRBD2 (5 bases). Germline V gene sequence: CDR1 DFQATT, CDR2 SNEGSKA (reference sequence). The CDR3 sequence is 14 residues long. CDR3 in DNA: TGCAGTGCTAGCGGGGTAAGCTCCTACAATGAGCGGTTCTTC. Translating gives CSASGVSSYNERFF.

This clonotype was seen once. Its ends do not fully match the called genes, so a read error is possible. The rearrangement links TRBV12-3 or TRBV12-4 to TRBJ1-4; 8 bases agree with TRBD1. This CDR3 region has 15 residues. CDR3 amino acids: CASSLAGTGSEKLFF. The CDR3 DNA sequence: TGTGCCAGCAGTCTAGCCGGGACAGGATCTGAAAAACTGTTTTTT.

The chain recombines TRBV11-3 with TRBJ2-4; D gene unclear. This CDR3 contains 14 residues. The V gene's germline CDR1 is SGHNT and CDR2 YENEEA. The V gene lost 2 bases and the J gene lost 1 base, with 6 bases spanning the gap. The CDR3 DNA sequence: TGTGCCAGCAGCTTACCAAGGGCCAAAAACATTCAGTACTTC. This gives the protein CASSLPRAKNIQYF. Full variable domain (missing parts from reference TRBV11-3 and TRBJ2-4): EAGVVQSPRYKIIEKKQPVAFWCNPISGHNTLYWYLQNLGQGPELLIRYENEEAVDDSQLPKDRFSAERLKGVDSTLKIQPAELGDSAVYLCASSLPRAKNIQYFGAGTRLSVL.

This clonotype was counted at least ten times. The chain combines TRBV11-2 with TRBJ2-3; TRBD2 matches 11 bases. The germline V gene has CDR1 SGHAT and CDR2 FQNNGV. V lost 1 base to trimming and J lost 0 bases; unmatched junction nucleotides: 6. This CDR3 spans 18 amino acids. The CDR3 sequence: CASSLGGTSGASTDTQYF. The CDR3 bases are TGTGCCAGCAGCTTAGGCGGGACTAGCGGAGCTAGCACAGATACGCAGTATTTT.

Only a few counts were recorded for this clonotype. The rearrangement links TRBV9 to TRBJ2-1, with D maybe TRBD1 (6 bases). Trimming removed 2 bases from V and 8 bases from J, with 11 bases in between. Germline-derived CDR1 and CDR2 are SGDLS and YYNGEE. The CDR3 totals 13 residues. This chain's CDR3 is CASSVTPGDEQFF. The CDR3 DNA sequence: TGTGCCAGCAGCGTGACACCAGGGGATGAGCAGTTCTTC.

The rearrangement links TRBV11-1 to TRBJ2-4, with TRBD2 matching 8 bases. There are 18 residues in the CDR3. Germline loops: CDR1 SGHAT, CDR2 FQDESV (reference sequence). V shed 4 bases, J shed 4 bases, and the junction held 15 bases outside the gene matches. CDR3 region: CASSSLSAGGGRKNIQYF. As DNA, the CDR3 is TGTGCCAGCAGCTCCCTCTCGGCTGGCGGGGGGCGGAAAAACATTCAGTACTTC.

This clonotype showed up just a few times. The J gene is TRBJ2-3, the V gene TRBV6-5; no firm D call. V was trimmed by 8 bases and J by 0 bases, leaving 12 bases between them. The CDR3 spans 14 residues. Germline V gene sequence: CDR1 MNHEY, CDR2 SVGAGI. DNA of the CDR3: TGTGCCAGCGTTGGAAGAGGAAGCACAGATACGCAGTATTTT. Translating gives CASVGRGSTDTQYF.

This rearrangement joins TRBV4-1 to TRBJ1-1; D ambiguous. The CDR3 is 14 amino acids. Per germline, CDR1 MGHRA and CDR2 YSYEKL. V dropped 3 bases and J dropped 4 bases, with 12 bases sitting between them. CDR3 loop: CASSHGIGPTEAFF. The CDR3 nucleotides are TGCGCCAGCAGCCATGGGATAGGTCCCACTGAAGCTTTCTTT.

This clonotype was picked up a small number of times. The chain has TRBV20-1 and TRBJ2-5; 8 nucleotides align to TRBD2. After removal of 6 bases from V and 5 bases from J, the junction contained 14 bases not matched to a gene. Germline V lookup: CDR1 DFQATT, CDR2 SNEGSKA (reference sequence). The CDR3 length is 15 residues. In DNA, the CDR3 is TGCAGTGCCCCAGACCTGAAGCGGGGGTATGAGACCCAGTACTTC. Amino acid sequence: CSAPDLKRGYETQYF.

The genes are TRBV4-3 and TRBJ2-5; TRBD1 is a possible D gene (7 bases). Germline-derived CDR1 and CDR2 are LGHNA and YSLEER. CDR3 length: 15 amino acids. The ends were cut back, 4 bases at V and 4 bases at J, with 16 bases in the middle. The CDR3 nucleotides read TGCGCCAGCAGCCGGCGGCAGGGGGGCTTAGAGACCCAGTACTTC. Translating gives CASSRRQGGLETQYF.

The gene calls are TRBV6-1 and TRBJ1-2; D may be TRBD1 (6 bases). V lost 5 bases and J lost 8, with 21 bases in between. CDR1 is MNHNS and CDR2 is SASEGT in the germline V gene. The CDR3 extends over 15 amino acids. This CDR3 reads CASSPSGHRESGYTF. DNA of the CDR3: TGTGCCAGCAGTCCAAGTGGACACAGGGAAAGCGGCTACACCTTC.

In this sample, this clonotype turned up a few times. The gene calls are TRBV12-3 or TRBV12-4 and TRBJ2-5; no clear D gene. The CDR3 loop spans 13 amino acids. With 3 bases removed from V and 4 bases from J, the gap between germline ends came to 9 bases. The CDR3 protein is CASSFLARETQYF. The CDR3 DNA reads TGTGCCAGCAGTTTTTTGGCAAGAGAGACCCAGTACTTC.

This clonotype was observed a handful of times. The chain carries TRBV29-1 and TRBJ2-7; TRBD1 agrees at 9 bases. CDR1 SQVTM and CDR2 ANQGSEA come from the germline V gene. The CDR3 is made up of 13 amino acids. V was pared by 4 bases and J by 3 bases, with 4 bases of the junction left unmatched. The CDR3 loop reads CSVVGQGHYEQYF. The CDR3 nucleotides are TGCAGCGTTGTAGGACAGGGGCACTACGAGCAGTACTTC.

The chain combines TRBV11-1 with TRBJ1-6; TRBD1 matches 8 bases. Germline V gene lookup returns CDR1 SGHAT and CDR2 FQDESV (reference sequence). V shed 6 bases, J shed 7 bases, and the junction held 14 bases outside the gene matches. The CDR3 spans 17 residues. The CDR3 bases are TGTGCCAGCAGTTCTCGCCTCGGACAGGGAAGGAATTCACCCCTCCACTTT. Amino acid sequence: CASSSRLGQGRNSPLHF.

This clonotype appeared many times. The gene calls are TRBV5-6 and TRBJ2-7; perhaps D is TRBD1 or TRBD2 (6 bases each). Germline V gene data show CDR1 as SGHDT and CDR2 as YYEEEE. V lost 5 bases and J lost 5, with 23 bases in between. This CDR3 has 16 residues. The CDR3 coding sequence is TGTGCCAGCAGTCTCCGGACAGTCGGAGGGATGGACGAGCAGTACTTC. Protein product: CASSLRTVGGMDEQYF.

In this sample, this clonotype turned up many times. The V gene is TRBV7-2, the J gene TRBJ1-5; no definite D call. CDR1 SGHTA and CDR2 FQGNSA come from the germline V gene. The CDR3 extends over 15 amino acids. V lost 2 bases and J lost 4, with 12 bases in between. This chain's CDR3 is CASSLYYGPNQPQHF. For the CDR3, the DNA is TGTGCCAGCAGCTTATACTATGGACCGAATCAGCCCCAGCATTTT.

This clonotype was detected many times. The V gene is TRBV7-2, the J gene TRBJ1-1, with TRBD1 matching over 9 bases. The CDR3 has 16 residues. The V gene's germline CDR1 is SGHTA and CDR2 FQGNSA. V gave up 5 bases and J gave up 0 bases; unmatched junction bases: 7. Written as DNA, the CDR3 is TGTGCCAGCAGCGTTACAGGGGGCCTAATGAACACTGAAGCTTTCTTT. Protein sequence: CASSVTGGLMNTEAFF.

There are a few counts of this clonotype. Written as DNA, the CDR3 is TGCAGTGCTAGAGGAACACCTACAGGGCTGGACTATGGCTACACCTTC. This translates into CSARGTPTGLDYGYTF. The V and J genes are TRBV20-1 and TRBJ1-2, with D tentatively TRBD1 (6 bases). V shed 1 base and J shed 3 bases, with 18 bases lying between them. Per the germline V gene, CDR1 is DFQATT and CDR2 is SNEGSKA (reference sequence). CDR3 size: 16 residues.

This clonotype has only a few counts. The rearrangement links TRBV7-9 to TRBJ2-5, with D uncertain. This CDR3 contains 13 residues. Germline-derived CDR1 and CDR2 are SEHNR and FQNEAQ (reference sequence). With 3 bases removed from V and 6 bases from J, the gap between germline ends came to 11 bases. CDR3 loop: CASSLEQLQTQYF. As DNA, the CDR3 is TGTGCCAGCAGCTTGGAGCAGCTACAGACCCAGTACTTC.

This clonotype was seen only a few times. The J gene is TRBJ2-7, the V gene TRBV5-1; 7 bases map to TRBD1. Germline V gives CDR1 SGHRS, CDR2 YFSETQ. V was pared by 1 base and J by 0 bases, with 7 bases of the junction left unmatched. The CDR3 length is 16 residues. In nucleotides, the CDR3 is TGCGCCAGCAGCTTGAGTGGACAGGTCCTCTCCTACGAGCAGTACTTC. It translates to CASSLSGQVLSYEQYF.

The rearrangement joins TRBV7-2 to TRBJ2-1; 9 nucleotides align to TRBD1. There are 15 residues in the CDR3. The V gene end was trimmed by 6 bases and the J gene end by 12 bases; junction bases not matched to a gene: 15. Germline lookup yields CDR1 SGHTA and CDR2 FQGNSA. CDR3 residues: CASSPGTGTSVGQFF. The DNA for the CDR3 is TGTGCCAGCAGTCCCGGGACAGGGACTTCGGTGGGGCAGTTCTTC. Supplemented by reference TRBV7-2 and TRBJ2-1, the full variable domain reads GAGVSQSPSNKVTEKGKDVELRCDPISGHTALYWYRQSLGQGLEFLIYFQGNSAPDKSGLPSDRFSAERTGGSVSTLTIQRTQQEDSAVYLCASSPGTGTSVGQFFGPGTRLTVL.

This clonotype was counted between two and nine times. The V and J genes are TRBV6-5 and TRBJ2-3, with D perhaps being TRBD1 or TRBD2 (5 bases each). The germline V gene encodes CDR1 MNHEY and CDR2 SVGAGI. The CDR3 totals 15 residues. Deletions cut 1 base from V and 0 bases from J, with 8 bases between. In nucleotides, the CDR3 is TGTGCCAGCAGTTACTACCGGGACAGCACAGATACGCAGTATTTT. This gives the protein CASSYYRDSTDTQYF.

This clonotype was picked up a small number of times. The chain has TRBV10-3 and TRBJ2-5; no clear D gene. V shed 0 bases and J shed 7 bases, with 18 bases lying between them. The CDR3 totals 16 residues. Germline-derived CDR1 and CDR2 are ENHRY and SYGVKD. In nucleotides, the CDR3 is TGTGCCATCAGTGAGTCCTCCACCGGCAGTCCTCTGACCCAGTACTTC. The encoded protein is CAISESSTGSPLTQYF.

This clonotype was detected a few times. V gene TRBV6-5 combines with J gene TRBJ2-7, with 15 bases that match TRBD2. The CDR3 spans 17 residues. Trimming at V came to 4 bases and at J to 0 bases, leaving 4 bases not matched to a gene. Germline V gene lookup returns CDR1 MNHEY and CDR2 SVGAGI. CDR3 sequence (DNA): TGTGCCAGCAGTTTGGGACTAGCGGGGGGTCTCTCCTACGAGCAGTACTTC. This gives the protein CASSLGLAGGLSYEQYF.